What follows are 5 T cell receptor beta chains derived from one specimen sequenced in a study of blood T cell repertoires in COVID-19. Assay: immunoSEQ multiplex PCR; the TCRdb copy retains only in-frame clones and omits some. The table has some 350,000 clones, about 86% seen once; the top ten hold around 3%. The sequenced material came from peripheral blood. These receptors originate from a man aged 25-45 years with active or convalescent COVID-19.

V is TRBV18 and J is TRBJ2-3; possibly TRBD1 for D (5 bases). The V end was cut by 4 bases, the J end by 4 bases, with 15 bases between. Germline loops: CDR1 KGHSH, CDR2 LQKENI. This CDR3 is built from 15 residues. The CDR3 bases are TGTGCCAGCTCACTTCCGACAGATAACTCAGATACGCAGTATTTT. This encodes CASSLPTDNSDTQYF.

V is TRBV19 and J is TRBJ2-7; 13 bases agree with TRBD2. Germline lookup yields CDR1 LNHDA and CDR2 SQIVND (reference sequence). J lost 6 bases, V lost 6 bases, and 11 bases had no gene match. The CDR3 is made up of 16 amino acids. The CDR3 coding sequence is TGTGCCAGTAGCACTAGCGGGAGGGCGGGCACGGGCGAGCAGTACTTC. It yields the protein CASSTSGRAGTGEQYF.

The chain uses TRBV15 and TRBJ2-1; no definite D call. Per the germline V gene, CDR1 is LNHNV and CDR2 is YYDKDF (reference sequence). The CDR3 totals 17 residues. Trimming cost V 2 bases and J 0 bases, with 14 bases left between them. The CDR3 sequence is CATSRPLSRSSYNEQFF. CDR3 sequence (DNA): TGTGCCACCAGCAGACCTCTAAGTAGAAGCTCCTACAATGAGCAGTTCTTC.

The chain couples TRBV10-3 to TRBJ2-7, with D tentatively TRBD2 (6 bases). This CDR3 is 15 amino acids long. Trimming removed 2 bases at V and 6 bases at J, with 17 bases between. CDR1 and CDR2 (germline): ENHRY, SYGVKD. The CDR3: CAISERREATFEQYF. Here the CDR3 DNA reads TGTGCCATCAGTGAGAGGAGGGAAGCCACATTCGAGCAGTACTTC.

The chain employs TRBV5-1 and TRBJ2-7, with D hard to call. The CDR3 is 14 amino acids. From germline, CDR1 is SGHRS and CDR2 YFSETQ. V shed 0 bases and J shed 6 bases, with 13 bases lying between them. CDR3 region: CASSLASRPGEQYF. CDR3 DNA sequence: TGCGCCAGCAGCTTGGCCTCCCGTCCGGGCGAGCAGTACTTC.